This T cell receptor (beta chain) appears in the sequencing data of a study of T cell responses to AZD1222 COVID-19 vaccine. V was pared by 7 bases and J by 0 bases, with 16 bases between. This CDR3 region has 15 residues. The V gene's germline CDR1 is SGHRS and CDR2 YFSETQ. Some clones are missing from TCRdb's copy, which holds only in-frame ones; the method was immunoSEQ multiplex PCR. The repertoire holds about 140,000 clones, with roughly 92% as singletons. This chain joins TRBV5-1 and TRBJ1-2; no clear D. Sequences were derived from peripheral blood, sampled 28 days after the second AZD1222 dose. The source is an adult who received the AZD1222 COVID-19 vaccine. CDR3 in amino acids: CASAEAGWTNYGYTF. The CDR3 DNA reads as TGCGCCAGCGCCGAGGCGGGGTGGACTAACTATGGCTACACCTTC.